This T cell receptor (beta chain) stems from a study of untreated major depressive disorder. Study conclusions and caveats: Compared with controls, depressed patients showed more TRBV05-01 (Vbeta 5.1) usage in CD4+ T cells.

The sample holds one count of this clone. Its antigen is as yet unknown. Data came from immunoSEQ multiplex PCR; TCRdb stores just in-frame clones and leaves some out. The sample shows some 13,000 clones, approximately 90% of them seen only once. The CDR3 loop spans 20 amino acids. Germline lookup yields CDR1 SGHNT and CDR2 YYREEE (reference sequence). V lost 3 bases to trimming and J lost 0 bases, with 22 bases between them. The rearrangement joins TRBV5-4 to TRBJ2-6, with D possibly matching TRBD1 (5 bases). Sequenced: CD4+ T cells from PBMCs. The clonotype comes from a woman aged 25 to 39 with major depressive disorder. CDR3: CASSSRQKDHLISGANVLTF. CDR3 coding DNA: TGTGCCAGCAGCTCTAGACAGAAAGATCACCTAATCTCTGGGGCCAACGTCCTGACTTTC.